This T cell receptor (beta chain) was sequenced for a study of T cells in Graves' hyperthyroidism and ophthalmopathy. The V end lost 3 bases, the J end lost 0 bases, and 8 bases lay between the germline ends. This CDR3 is 14 amino acids long. Germline V gene sequence: CDR1 SEHNR, CDR2 FQNEAQ (reference sequence). Using RNA transcripts as the source, TCR beta CDR3 regions were amplified. TCR CDR3 underwent first-round RT-PCR with the HTBI primer set. TCRdb re-derived calls from the multiplex PCR reads in MiXCR, one entry per CDR3 protein. The sample contains 550,000 to 600,000 distinct CDR3 sequences, around 46% of which appear only once.

This clonotype was sampled from an adult woman with Graves' disease, either hyperthyroidism or ophthalmopathy (not recorded which). This chain links TRBV7-9 with TRBJ1-1; a possible D gene is TRBD1 (5 bases). Sequencing was performed on peripheral blood or thyroid tissue (not recorded which). CDR3 sequence (DNA): TGTGCCAGCAGCTTGACAGCGTTGAACACTGAAGCTTTCTTT. Translated: CASSLTALNTEAFF. Full variable domain (missing parts from reference TRBV7-9 and TRBJ1-1): DTGVSQNPRHKITKRGQNVTFRCDPISEHNRLYWYRQTLGQGPEFLTYFQNEAQLEKSRLLSDRFSAERPKGSFSTLEIQRTEQGDSAMYLCASSLTALNTEAFFGQGTRLTVV.